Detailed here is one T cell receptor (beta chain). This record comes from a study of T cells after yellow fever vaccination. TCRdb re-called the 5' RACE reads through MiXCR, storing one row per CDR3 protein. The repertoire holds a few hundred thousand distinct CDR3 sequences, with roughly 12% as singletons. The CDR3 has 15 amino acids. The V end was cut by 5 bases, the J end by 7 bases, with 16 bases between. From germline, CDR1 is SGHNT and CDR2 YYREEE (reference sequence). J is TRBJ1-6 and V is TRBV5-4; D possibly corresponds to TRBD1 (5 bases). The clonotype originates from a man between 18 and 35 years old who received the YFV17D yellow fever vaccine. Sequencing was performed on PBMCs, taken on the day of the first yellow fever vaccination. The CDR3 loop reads CASRSRDAPNSPLHF. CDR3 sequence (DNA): TGTGCCAGCAGAAGCCGGGACGCGCCAAATTCACCCCTCCACTTT.